Shown below are 19 T cell receptor beta chains from a single sample sequenced in a study of glioma-infiltrating T cells after dendritic cell vaccination. Data came from immunoSEQ multiplex PCR; TCRdb stores just in-frame clones and leaves some out. The table shows about 92,000 clones, with approximately 90% occurring only once. The starting material was blood, obtained before dendritic cell vaccination. These receptors came from a human donor with glioblastoma.

J is TRBJ1-2 and V is TRBV28; 9 positions match TRBD1. Germline trimming cut 7 bases from V and 8 bases from J; bases unmatched to any gene: 11. The V gene's germline CDR1 is MDHEN and CDR2 SYDVKM. This CDR3 is built from 14 residues. CDR3 bases: TGTGCCAGCACAATCCCGGGACAGGGTACAGGCTACACCTTC. Its translation is CASTIPGQGTGYTF.

This clone was counted a single time. This sequence joins TRBV4-2 and TRBJ1-1; no firm D call. Trimming removed 4 bases from V and 1 base from J, with 10 bases in between. Germline CDR1 reads LGHNA; CDR2 reads YNFKEQ. There are 14 residues in the CDR3. CDR3 residues: CASSPTLPNTEAFF. In DNA, the CDR3 is TGTGCCAGCAGCCCTACGCTACCGAACACTGAAGCTTTCTTT.

J is TRBJ2-2 and V is TRBV9, with 9 positions matching TRBD2. The trim removed 4 bases at V and 3 bases at J, leaving 16 bases unmatched. Germline-derived CDR1 and CDR2 are SGDLS and YYNGEE. The CDR3 length is 19 residues. The DNA of the CDR3 is TGTGCCAGCAGCCGCGGGGTAGCGGGGGCCCTTAGGGACACCGGGGAGCTGTTTTTT. It encodes CASSRGVAGALRDTGELFF. Supplemented by reference TRBV9 and TRBJ2-2, the full variable domain reads DSGVTQTPKHLITATGQRVTLRCSPRSGDLSVYWYQQSLDQGLQFLIQYYNGEERAKGNILERFSAQQFPDLHSELNLSSLELGDSALYFCASSRGVAGALRDTGELFFGEGSRLTVL.

The chain is built from TRBV10-2 and TRBJ2-5; possible D gene TRBD1, 5 bases. Germline values: CDR1 WSHSY, CDR2 SAAADI. The CDR3 totals 14 residues. V lost 6 bases to trimming and J lost 4 bases, with 15 bases between them. CDR3 sequence reads: CASRQVSQGETQYF. The DNA for the CDR3 is TGCGCCAGCAGACAGGTCTCCCAGGGAGAGACCCAGTACTTC.

The chain couples TRBV19 to TRBJ2-1, with D perhaps matching TRBD2 (6 bases). The V and J ends lost 2 bases and 8 bases respectively, with 7 bases between them. Germline V gives CDR1 LNHDA, CDR2 SQIVND (reference sequence). The CDR3 totals 12 residues. The CDR3 protein is CASSIWGDEQFF. The CDR3 DNA is TGTGCCAGTAGTATATGGGGGGATGAGCAGTTCTTC.

The chain has TRBV7-2 and TRBJ2-3, with 8 bases identical to TRBD2. V lost 1 base to trimming and J lost 3 bases; unmatched junction nucleotides: 6. Germline CDR1 reads SGHTA; CDR2 reads FQGNSA. The CDR3 contains 16 residues. The CDR3 DNA reads as TGTGCCAGCAGCTTAGGTGCCGGGGGGGGAACAGATACGCAGTATTTT. It is translated as CASSLGAGGGTDTQYF.

The rearrangement joins TRBV7-9 to TRBJ1-1; 7 bases match TRBD1. V trimming: 5 bases; J trimming: 4 bases; junction bases outside the gene matches: 7. CDR3 length: 14 residues. CDR1 and CDR2 from the germline V gene are SEHNR and FQNEAQ (reference sequence). DNA of the CDR3: TGTGCCAGCAGCCTAACACAGGGGACCACTGAAGCTTTCTTT. Its protein product is CASSLTQGTTEAFF.

The count of this clone is one. The J gene is TRBJ1-6, the V gene TRBV7-9; D unclear. Looked up from germline, CDR1 is SEHNR and CDR2 is FQNEAQ (reference sequence). CDR3 size: 14 residues. V was cut by 5 bases and J by 4 bases, with 9 bases left in between. The CDR3 here is CASSQAGYNSPLHF. The CDR3 DNA reads TGTGCCAGCAGCCAGGCTGGGTATAATTCACCCCTCCACTTT.

CDR3 loop: CATRGSDEKLFF. Here the CDR3 DNA reads TGTGCCACCCGAGGGTCGGATGAAAAACTGTTTTTT. The chain employs TRBV2 and TRBJ1-4; no firm D call. The V gene's germline CDR1 is SNHLY and CDR2 FYNNEI. The CDR3 extends over 12 amino acids. Trimming stripped 10 bases from V and 6 bases from J, with 12 bases between.

This clone was counted a single time. The chain links TRBV18 to TRBJ1-1, with no clear D. The length of the CDR3 is 14 residues. Trimming removed 1 base at V and 5 bases at J, with 11 bases between. Germline V lookup: CDR1 KGHSH, CDR2 LQKENI. CDR3 nucleotides: TGTGCCAGCTCACCACTTCCGGGAGGGACTGAAGCTTTCTTT. Its translation is CASSPLPGGTEAFF.

The CDR3 here is CAISELQGGTGELFF. CDR3 DNA: TGTGCCATCAGTGAGTTACAGGGTGGCACCGGGGAGCTGTTTTTT. The rearrangement joins TRBV10-3 to TRBJ2-2; D perhaps matches TRBD1 (6 bases). This CDR3 region has 15 residues. The V and J ends lost 1 base and 4 bases respectively, with 10 bases between them. Per germline, CDR1 ENHRY and CDR2 SYGVKD.

The chain is built from TRBV5-6 and TRBJ1-1, with D perhaps matching TRBD1 (5 bases). Germline-derived CDR1 and CDR2 are SGHDT and YYEEEE. The CDR3 extends over 16 amino acids. V was pared by 0 bases and J by 0 bases, with 12 bases between. This chain's CDR3 is CASSLVSLGLNTEAFF. DNA of the CDR3: TGTGCCAGCAGCTTGGTAAGCTTGGGGCTGAACACTGAAGCTTTCTTT.

This sequence joins TRBV6-1 and TRBJ1-5, with 7 bases lining up with TRBD1. CDR1 MNHNS and CDR2 SASEGT come from the germline V gene. The ends lost 1 base at V and 2 bases at J; junction bases unmatched: 2. The CDR3 sequence is 15 residues long. CDR3 sequence reads: CASSEGQGGNQPQHF. The CDR3 bases are TGTGCCAGCAGTGAAGGACAGGGTGGCAATCAGCCCCAGCATTTT.

The chain uses TRBV4-1 and TRBJ2-2; D unclear. The V end was cut by 0 bases, the J end by 2 bases, with 7 bases between. Germline CDR1 MGHRA, CDR2 YSYEKL. This CDR3 is built from 15 residues. The CDR3 DNA sequence: TGCGCCAGCAGCCAAGACAGTTACAACACCGGGGAGCTGTTTTTT. Its translation: CASSQDSYNTGELFF.

The rearrangement uses TRBV7-3 and TRBJ2-1, with 14 positions matching TRBD2. Germline values: CDR1 SGHTA, CDR2 FQGTGA. V lost 2 bases and J lost 0; bases outside the gene matches: 6. The CDR3 contains 19 residues. CDR3 DNA sequence: TGTGCCAGCAGCTTAGGACTAGCGGGAGGCCTACCCTCCTACAATGAGCAGTTCTTC. Translating gives CASSLGLAGGLPSYNEQFF. Looking up the rest from reference TRBV7-3 and TRBJ2-1 gives the full variable domain: GAGVSQTPSNKVTEKGKYVELRCDPISGHTALYWYRQSLGQGPEFLIYFQGTGAADDSGLPNDRFFAVRPEGSVSTLKIQRTERGDSAVYLCASSLGLAGGLPSYNEQFFGPGTRLTVL.

This clone was seen just once. The chain recombines TRBV5-6 with TRBJ2-5; 9 nucleotides agree with TRBD1. V was pared by 5 bases and J by 5 bases, with 7 bases of the junction left unmatched. CDR1 is SGHDT and CDR2 is YYEEEE in the germline V gene. The CDR3 is 14 residues long. The CDR3 is CASRPGQGLETQYF. CDR3 DNA: TGTGCCAGCAGACCGGGACAGGGCTTGGAGACCCAGTACTTC.

The V and J genes are TRBV2 and TRBJ2-2, with D possibly matching TRBD1 (5 bases). The ends were cut back, 7 bases at V and 5 bases at J, with 11 bases in the middle. This CDR3 spans 13 amino acids. CDR1 and CDR2 from the germline V gene are SNHLY and FYNNEI. The CDR3 region has the DNA TGTGCCAGCAACCAGGGAAAGACCGGGGAGCTGTTTTTT. This sequence encodes CASNQGKTGELFF.

This clone has just one count. This chain joins TRBV10-1 and TRBJ2-7; D remains ambiguous. CDR3 length: 11 residues. V was pared by 5 bases and J by 4 bases, with 6 bases between. CDR1 and CDR2 (germline): WNHNN, SYGVQD (reference sequence). Here the CDR3 reads CASSFIYEQYF. In nucleotides, the CDR3 is TGCGCCAGCAGTTTCATTTACGAGCAGTACTTC.

The chain recombines TRBV7-2 with TRBJ2-7; perhaps TRBD2 as D (5 bases). Germline values: CDR1 SGHTA, CDR2 FQGNSA. Trimming left V 5 bases short and J 6 bases short, with 14 bases between. CDR3 length: 13 amino acids. CDR3 in amino acids: CASSDYLRGEQYF. The CDR3 DNA is TGTGCCAGCAGCGACTACTTGCGAGGCGAGCAGTACTTC. The full variable domain, in which reference TRBV7-2 and TRBJ2-7 provide the parts outside the CDR3, is GAGVSQSPSNKVTEKGKDVELRCDPISGHTALYWYRQSLGQGLEFLIYFQGNSAPDKSGLPSDRFSAERTGGSVSTLTIQRTQQEDSAVYLCASSDYLRGEQYFGPGTRLTVT.